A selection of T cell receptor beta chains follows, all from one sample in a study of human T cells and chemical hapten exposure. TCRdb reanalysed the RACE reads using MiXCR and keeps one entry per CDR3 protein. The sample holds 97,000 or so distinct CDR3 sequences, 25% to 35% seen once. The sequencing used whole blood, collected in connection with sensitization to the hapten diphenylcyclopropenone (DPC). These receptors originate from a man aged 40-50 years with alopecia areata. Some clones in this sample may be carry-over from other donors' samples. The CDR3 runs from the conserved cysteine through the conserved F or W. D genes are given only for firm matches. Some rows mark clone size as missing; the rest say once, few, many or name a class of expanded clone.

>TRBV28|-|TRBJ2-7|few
CASSFQDSYEQYF
TGTGCCAGCAGTTTTCAGGACTCCTACGAGCAGTACTTC
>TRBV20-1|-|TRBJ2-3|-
CSARVPPTDTQYF
TGCAGTGCTAGAGTACCTCCCACAGATACGCAGTATTTT
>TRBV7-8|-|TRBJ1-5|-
CASSLGGGGSQPQHF
TGTGCCAGCAGCTTAGGCGGGGGTGGAAGCCAGCCCCAGCATTTT
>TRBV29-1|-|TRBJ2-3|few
CSVSGVSDTQYF
TGCAGCGTTTCAGGGGTTTCGGATACGCAGTATTTT
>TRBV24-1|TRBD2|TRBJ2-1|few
CATSDGLENEQFF
TGTGCCACCAGTGACGGACTAGAGAATGAGCAGTTCTTC
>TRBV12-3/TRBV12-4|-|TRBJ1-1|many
CASSFPGRSAEAFF
TGTGCCAGCAGTTTTCCGGGTCGATCCGCTGAAGCTTTCTTT
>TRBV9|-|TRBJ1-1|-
CASSVEPMNTEAFF
TGTGCCAGCAGCGTTGAACCGATGAACACTGAAGCTTTCTTT
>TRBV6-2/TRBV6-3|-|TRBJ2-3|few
CASSYGAGARGTDTQYF
TGTGCCAGCAGTTACGGTGCGGGGGCGCGGGGCACAGATACGCAGTATTTT
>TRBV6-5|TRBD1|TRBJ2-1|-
CASSYDRGVNEQFF
TGTGCCAGCAGTTACGACAGGGGCGTTAATGAGCAGTTCTTC
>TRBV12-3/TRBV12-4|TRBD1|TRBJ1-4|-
CASRHRDRANEKLFF
TGTGCCAGCAGGCACCGGGACAGGGCTAATGAAAAACTGTTTTTT
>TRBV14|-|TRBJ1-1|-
CASSQDPGENTEAFF
TGTGCCAGCAGCCAAGATCCAGGGGAGAACACTGAAGCTTTCTTT
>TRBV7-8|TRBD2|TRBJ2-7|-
CASSLPSGPPIHEQYF
TGTGCCAGCAGCCTCCCTAGCGGTCCCCCTATACACGAGCAGTACTTC
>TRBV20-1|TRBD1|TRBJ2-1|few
CSARNNGGTGPFNEQFF
TGCAGTGCCAGGAACAACGGTGGGACAGGCCCATTTAATGAGCAGTTCTTC
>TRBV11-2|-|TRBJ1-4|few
CASSLGTTTNEKLFF
TGTGCCAGCAGCTTAGGCACAACAACTAATGAAAAACTGTTTTTT
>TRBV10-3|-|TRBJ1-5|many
CAISAAVETKPQHF
TGTGCCATCAGTGCTGCAGTGGAAACTAAGCCCCAGCATTTT
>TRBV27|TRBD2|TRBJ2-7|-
CASRLWTSGSSYEQYF
TGTGCCAGCAGACTTTGGACTAGCGGGTCCTCCTACGAGCAGTACTTC
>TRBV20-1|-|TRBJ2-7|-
CSARGGQGSYEQYF
TGCAGTGCTAGGGGTGGCCAGGGCTCCTACGAGCAGTACTTC
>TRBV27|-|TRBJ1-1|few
CASSLQGSDTEAFF
TGTGCCAGCAGTTTACAGGGATCGGACACTGAAGCTTTCTTT
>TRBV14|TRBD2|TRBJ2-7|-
CASSPLREGRGNEQYF
TGTGCCAGCAGCCCCTTGAGGGAGGGCCGAGGGAACGAGCAGTACTTC
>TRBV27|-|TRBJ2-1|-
CASSLKYRGGTTQNEQFF
TGTGCCAGCAGTTTAAAATATAGGGGCGGGACGACACAAAATGAGCAGTTCTTC
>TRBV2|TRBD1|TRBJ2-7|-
CASSEAGGTDEQYF
TGTGCCAGCAGTGAGGCAGGGGGCACCGACGAGCAGTACTTC
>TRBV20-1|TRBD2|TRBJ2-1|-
CSAGKAGGPNEQFF
TGCAGTGCGGGGAAAGCGGGAGGGCCGAATGAGCAGTTCTTC
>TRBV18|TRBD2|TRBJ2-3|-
CASSPRGAGRTDTQYF
TGTGCCAGCTCACCACGGGGAGCGGGGCGCACAGATACGCAGTATTTT
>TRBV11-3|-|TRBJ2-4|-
CASGGNTEAKNIQYF
TGTGCCAGCGGGGGGAACACTGAGGCCAAAAACATTCAGTACTTC
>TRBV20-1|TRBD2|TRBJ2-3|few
CSARGLAGGFYTQYF
TGCAGTGCTAGAGGGCTAGCGGGAGGTTTTTATACGCAGTATTTT
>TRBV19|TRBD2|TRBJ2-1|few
CASMRLATGGINEQFF
TGTGCCAGTATGAGACTAGCCACGGGAGGGATAAATGAGCAGTTCTTC
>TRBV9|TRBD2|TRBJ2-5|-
CASSVGSGDQETQYF
TGTGCCAGCAGCGTAGGTAGCGGGGATCAAGAGACCCAGTACTTC
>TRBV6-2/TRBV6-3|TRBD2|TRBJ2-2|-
CASSPTPLSTSGRTGELFF
TGTGCCAGCAGCCCAACCCCCCTTTCGACTAGCGGGAGAACCGGGGAGCTGTTTTTT
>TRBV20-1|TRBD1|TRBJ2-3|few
CSAREQGRRQGGQYF
TGCAGTGCTAGGGAACAAGGGCGTAGACAGGGTGGTCAGTATTTT